This T cell receptor (beta chain) was sequenced in a study of CD8+ T cells in alopecia areata. It was cDNA, reverse transcribed from extracted RNA, that served as the sequencing template. The assay was immunoSEQ multiplex PCR, and TCRdb's table has in-frame clones only and misses some. The sample gives roughly 210,000 clones, 40% to 45% of which show up once; approximately 2.4% is in the top ten. There are 14 residues in the CDR3. The ends were cut back, 11 bases at V and 0 bases at J, with 13 bases in the middle. Germline V gene sequence: CDR1 MNHEY, CDR2 SVGAGI. As for treatment: oral pan-JAK inhibitor, 5-10 mg twice daily. The study's findings and limits: Scalp clonality dropped significantly under tofacitinib, as did expanded CD8+ top-100 clones.

In its sample, this clone was seen a few times. Its matching antigen is unknown. The starting material was CD4+ T cells sorted from blood, obtained at approximately week 36, from a patient treated with tofacitinib. The chain uses TRBV6-5 and TRBJ2-2; D remains ambiguous. The sequence was obtained from a human donor with alopecia areata. As DNA, the CDR3 is TGTGCCGCCCGCGCAGCATCGAACACCGGGGAGCTGTTTTTT. It translates to CAARAASNTGELFF.